Below, 14 T cell receptor beta chains from the same sample are listed, as sequenced in a study of neurological immune-mediated disorders. The time point here: longitudinal time-point 3. MiXCR, run by TCRdb on the 5' RACE reads, gives a single entry per CDR3 protein. Among approximately 89,000 distinct CDR3 sequences listed, about 4.5% were seen once. What was sequenced was PBMCs. These TCRs come from a woman aged 60 to 75 with multiple sclerosis.

At least ten counts were recorded for this clonotype. The V call is TRBV4-1, the J call TRBJ1-3, with D unresolved. CDR1 is MGHRA and CDR2 is YSYEKL in the germline V gene. The CDR3 consists of 16 residues. V lost 1 base to trimming and J lost 0 bases, with 10 bases between them. CDR3 DNA: TGCGCCAGCAGCCAAGTCAAGTCTAGCTCTGGAAACACCATATATTTT. It is translated as CASSQVKSSSGNTIYF.

This clonotype has a count of ten or more. The gene calls are TRBV5-6 and TRBJ2-1, with no clear D. The CDR3 runs to 12 residues. Deletions cut 4 bases from V and 4 bases from J, with 6 bases between. From germline, CDR1 is SGHDT and CDR2 YYEEEE. CDR3 nucleotides: TGTGCCAGCAGCCTAGTATACAATGAGCAGTTCTTC. Translation gives CASSLVYNEQFF. The entire variable domain, with the rest obtained from reference TRBV5-6 and TRBJ2-1, is as follows: DAGVTQSPTHLIKTRGQQVTLRCSPKSGHDTVSWYQQALGQGPQFIFQYYEEEERQRGNFPDRFSGHQFPNYSSELNVNALLLGDSALYLCASSLVYNEQFFGPGTRLTVL.

This clonotype came up many times. The chain employs TRBV20-1 and TRBJ1-4, with D uncertain. CDR1 is DFQATT and CDR2 is SNEGSKA in the germline V gene (reference sequence). The V and J ends lost 4 bases and 0 bases respectively, with 6 bases between them. This CDR3 region has 13 residues. DNA for the CDR3: TGCAGTGCTATCCGCCCAACTAATGAAAAACTGTTTTTT. This codes for CSAIRPTNEKLFF.

This clonotype has a count of ten or more. V usage is TRBV15 and J usage is TRBJ2-3; the D is unclear. The CDR3 is 14 residues long. Per germline, CDR1 LNHNV and CDR2 YYDKDF (reference sequence). The ends were cut back, 3 bases at V and 6 bases at J, with 13 bases in the middle. The CDR3 bases are TGTGCCACCAGCAGGTGGACCCGTGGGGATACGCAGTATTTT. This gives the protein CATSRWTRGDTQYF.

Ten or more counts support this clonotype. The rearrangement uses TRBV15 and TRBJ2-5; D remains unclear. Per germline, CDR1 LNHNV and CDR2 YYDKDF (reference sequence). The CDR3 has 15 amino acids. Trimming cost V 5 bases and J 2 bases, with 15 bases left between them. CDR3 in amino acids: CATSPHKGPQETQYF. CDR3 nucleotides: TGTGCCACCAGCCCCCACAAGGGCCCTCAAGAGACCCAGTACTTC.

This clonotype was seen many times. The chain has TRBV18 and TRBJ1-1, with D maybe TRBD1 (6 bases). Germline V gene data show CDR1 as KGHSH and CDR2 as LQKENI. CDR3 size: 14 residues. With 3 bases removed from V and 5 bases from J, the gap between germline ends came to 13 bases. The CDR3 loop reads CASSPGGITTEAFF. The CDR3 DNA reads as TGTGCCAGCTCACCCGGGGGCATTACAACTGAAGCTTTCTTT. Full variable domain (rest looked up from reference TRBV18 and TRBJ1-1): NAGVMQNPRHLVRRRGQEARLRCSPMKGHSHVYWYRQLPEEGLKFMVYLQKENIIDESGMPKERFSAEFPKEGPSILRIQQVVRGDSAAYFCASSPGGITTEAFFGQGTRLTVV.

This clonotype was observed many times. The chain couples TRBV6-6 to TRBJ2-7, with a possible D match to TRBD2 (6 bases). The germline CDR1 and CDR2 sequences are MNHNY and SVGAGI (reference sequence). The CDR3 runs to 15 residues. Trimming took 7 bases from V and 3 from J, leaving 19 bases between them. CDR3 nucleotides: TGTGCCAGCAACAATCCGGGACTCGTCGACTACGAGCAGTACTTC. This translates into CASNNPGLVDYEQYF.

There are many counts of this clonotype. The V call is TRBV24-1, the J call TRBJ2-1; the D gene is possibly TRBD1 (5 bases). CDR1 is KGHDR and CDR2 is SFDVKD in the germline V gene. V shed 9 bases and J shed 10 bases, with 12 bases lying between them. The CDR3 has 11 residues. The CDR3 nucleotides read TGTGCCACCGAAGATGGGGCCGAGCAGTTCTTC. Protein: CATEDGAEQFF.

This clonotype occurred many times. An end of the junction differs from the germline gene, which may be a read error. The chain joins TRBV20-1 to TRBJ1-1; TRBD1 aligns across 10 bases. Germline V gene sequence: CDR1 DFQATT, CDR2 SNEGSKA (reference sequence). The CDR3 consists of 15 residues. Here the CDR3 DNA reads TGCAGTGCTGGAGACAGGGGGCAATCGAACACTGAAGCTTTCTTT. Translating it yields CSAGDRGQSNTEAFF.

This clonotype was detected many times. This chain joins TRBV5-1 and TRBJ2-7; TRBD1 agrees at 10 bases. The CDR3 is 14 residues long. Losses at the gene ends were 3 bases for V and 4 bases for J; bases not matched to a gene: 4. Germline assignment: CDR1 SGHRS and CDR2 YFSETQ. The CDR3: CASSSRDRGYEQYF. CDR3 nucleotide sequence: TGCGCCAGCAGCTCCCGGGACAGGGGATACGAGCAGTACTTC.

The table lists this clonotype with many counts. The chain uses TRBV12-3 or TRBV12-4 and TRBJ2-1, with 9 positions matching TRBD2. V trimming: 6 bases; J trimming: 1 base; junction bases outside the gene matches: 4. This CDR3 has 15 residues. The CDR3 loop is CASSRSGGSYNEQFF. CDR3 coding DNA: TGTGCCAGCAGCCGCAGCGGGGGGTCCTACAATGAGCAGTTCTTC.

This clonotype has a count of ten or more. The chain recombines TRBV6-5 with TRBJ2-2; no firm D call. CDR1 is MNHEY, CDR2 SVGAGI, per germline. V was cut by 0 bases and J by 4 bases, with 21 bases left in between. This CDR3 is 19 amino acids long. In DNA form, the CDR3 reads TGTGCCAGCAGTTACTCTTTTTTGTCCAGCGATATTATCACCGGGGAGCTGTTTTTT. Protein sequence: CASSYSFLSSDIITGELFF.

This clonotype was counted many times. The chain employs TRBV3-1 and TRBJ2-5; D gene ambiguous. Trimming removed 3 bases from V and 5 bases from J, with 7 bases in between. Germline lookup yields CDR1 LGHDT and CDR2 YNNKEL (reference sequence). The CDR3 has 12 residues. The CDR3, as DNA: TGTGCCAGCAGCCAGCGCGTGGAGACCCAGTACTTC. Encoded protein: CASSQRVETQYF.

This clonotype was seen repeatedly, ten times or more. The rearrangement joins TRBV6-5 to TRBJ2-1; TRBD2 matches 7 bases. Unmatched junction bases numbered 5, after V lost 2 bases and J lost 4 bases. The CDR3 sequence is 15 residues long. Germline CDR1 reads MNHEY; CDR2 reads SVGAGI. CDR3: CASSYRGEPYNEQFF. In nucleotides, the CDR3 is TGTGCCAGCAGTTACCGGGGGGAGCCTTACAATGAGCAGTTCTTC.